One and the same sample provided the 28 T cell receptor beta chains below, sequenced in a study of blood T cell repertoires in COVID-19. The protocol was immunoSEQ multiplex PCR, while the TCRdb copy is restricted to in-frame clones and leaves out a portion. The sample lists hundreds of thousands of clones; roughly nine tenths were seen once. The specimen sequenced was PBMCs or T cells enriched from blood (not recorded which). The receptors stem from a woman aged 45 to 65 in a cohort exposed to, infected with or recovered from COVID-19 (not recorded which).

The chain employs TRBV9 and TRBJ1-1, with D unclear. With 0 bases removed from V and 4 bases from J, the gap between germline ends came to 7 bases. The CDR3 is 13 residues long. CDR1 SGDLS and CDR2 YYNGEE come from the germline V gene. CDR3 coding DNA: TGTGCCAGCAGCGTAGTGTCGAGCACTGAAGCTTTCTTT. Translated: CASSVVSSTEAFF. The full variable domain, in which reference TRBV9 and TRBJ1-1 provide the parts outside the CDR3, is DSGVTQTPKHLITATGQRVTLRCSPRSGDLSVYWYQQSLDQGLQFLIQYYNGEERAKGNILERFSAQQFPDLHSELNLSSLELGDSALYFCASSVVSSTEAFFGQGTRLTVV.

The V and J genes are TRBV4-3 and TRBJ2-7; D is possibly TRBD1 (5 bases). Looked up from germline, CDR1 is LGHNA and CDR2 is YSLEER. Trimming stripped 4 bases from V and 6 bases from J, with 19 bases between. CDR3 length equals 15 residues. The CDR3 loop reads CASSPGPQGRGEQYF. In DNA, the CDR3 is TGCGCCAGCAGCCCAGGACCGCAGGGAAGGGGCGAGCAGTACTTC.

The chain couples TRBV11-3 to TRBJ2-3, with 8 bases lining up with TRBD2. Germline assignment: CDR1 SGHNT and CDR2 YENEEA. The trim removed 8 bases at V and 2 bases at J, leaving 12 bases unmatched. CDR3 length: 16 amino acids. CDR3 DNA sequence: TGTGCCAGCCCCGACCCCCCGGGGGGGGCCACAGATACGCAGTATTTT. This translates into CASPDPPGGATDTQYF.

The chain carries TRBV4-1 and TRBJ2-5; tentative D call: TRBD1 (6 bases). Trimming took off 0 bases at V and 1 base at J, with 9 bases between the two ends. Looked up from germline, CDR1 is MGHRA and CDR2 is YSYEKL. The CDR3 spans 15 residues. The CDR3 DNA is TGCGCCAGCAGCCAAGAGAGGGGGACCCAAGAGACCCAGTACTTC. The encoded protein is CASSQERGTQETQYF.

The chain is built from TRBV12-5 and TRBJ1-2; D gene uncertain. The CDR3 has 14 amino acids. Trimming removed 3 bases from V and 7 bases from J, with 15 bases in between. Germline CDR1 and CDR2: LGHNT and FRNRAP. CDR3 in DNA: TGTGCTAGTGGTTTATCGATTCAGGTCGGTGGCTACACCTTC. This codes for CASGLSIQVGGYTF. The complete variable domain, with remaining parts taken from reference TRBV12-5 and TRBJ1-2, reads DARVTQTPRHKVTEMGQEVTMRCQPILGHNTVFWYRQTMMQGLELLAYFRNRAPLDDSGMPKDRFSAEMPDATLATLKIQPSEPRDSAVYFCASGLSIQVGGYTFGSGTRLTVV.

V is TRBV6-5 and J is TRBJ1-3; 9 bases are shared with TRBD1. The CDR3 has 15 amino acids. The ends lost 5 bases at V and 4 bases at J; junction bases unmatched: 6. The germline V gene encodes CDR1 MNHEY and CDR2 SVGAGI. CDR3 nucleotide sequence: TGTGCCAGCAGTCTAACAGGGGGCACAGGAAACACCATATATTTT. This codes for CASSLTGGTGNTIYF.

This clone was counted ten times or more. V is TRBV5-1 and J is TRBJ1-1, with a weak D call TRBD1 (5 bases). V was clipped by 2 bases and J by 2 bases, with 7 bases between them. Germline-derived CDR1 and CDR2 are SGHRS and YFSETQ. The CDR3 contains 13 residues. The CDR3: CASSLRGNTEAFF. CDR3 nucleotide sequence: TGCGCCAGCAGCTTAAGGGGCAACACTGAAGCTTTCTTT.

J is TRBJ1-1 and V is TRBV5-1; perhaps TRBD1 as D (5 bases). Deletions cut 4 bases from V and 1 base from J, with 8 bases between. Germline CDR1 is SGHRS and CDR2 is YFSETQ. The CDR3 consists of 13 residues. The CDR3 DNA follows: TGCGCCAGCAGCGCGACAGCGAACACTGAAGCTTTCTTT. Its protein product is CASSATANTEAFF.

The chain is built from TRBV18 and TRBJ1-1; D is possibly TRBD1 (6 bases). Trimming took 5 bases from V and 5 from J, leaving 12 bases between them. The CDR3 length is 13 residues. Germline assignment: CDR1 KGHSH and CDR2 LQKENI. DNA for the CDR3: TGTGCCAGCTCAGCCTACAGGGAGACTGAAGCTTTCTTT. Translated: CASSAYRETEAFF.

The chain is built from TRBV6-2 or TRBV6-3 and TRBJ2-7, with 7 bases identical to TRBD1. The length of the CDR3 is 15 residues. The V and J ends lost 2 bases and 3 bases, in that order; junction bases with no gene match: 7. Germline V gene lookup returns CDR1 MNHEY and CDR2 SVGEGT. The CDR3 loop reads CASSYPGQSGYEQYF. The CDR3 DNA sequence: TGTGCCAGCAGTTACCCGGGACAGTCAGGCTACGAGCAGTACTTC.

The chain carries TRBV5-5 and TRBJ2-4; TRBD1 matches 8 bases. The V gene end was trimmed by 0 bases and the J gene end by 2 bases; junction bases not matched to a gene: 1. CDR3 length: 15 residues. CDR1 is SGHKS, CDR2 YYEKEE, per germline (reference sequence). CDR3 sequence: CASSLGQGTKNIQYF. For the CDR3, the DNA is TGTGCCAGCAGCTTGGGACAGGGGACCAAAAACATTCAGTACTTC.

The V and J genes are TRBV24-1 and TRBJ1-6; possibly TRBD1 for D (5 bases). Trimming cost V 6 bases and J 10 bases, with 12 bases left between them. This CDR3 region has 13 residues. Germline V gene sequence: CDR1 KGHDR, CDR2 SFDVKD. CDR3 coding DNA: TGTGCCACCAGTCGGGGGTTAGGGTCACCCCTCCACTTT. Protein: CATSRGLGSPLHF.

V gene TRBV6-5 combines with J gene TRBJ1-5, with 7 bases aligning to TRBD1. V lost 6 bases and J lost 7; bases outside the gene matches: 9. The CDR3 is 14 amino acids. Germline V gene sequence: CDR1 MNHEY, CDR2 SVGAGI. CDR3 residues: CASSAPDRWQPQHF. The CDR3 nucleotides read TGTGCCAGCAGCGCTCCGGACAGGTGGCAGCCCCAGCATTTT.

The chain employs TRBV3-1 (or the pseudogene TRBV3-2) and TRBJ1-1, with D maybe TRBD1 (5 bases). Trimming removed 3 bases at V and 0 bases at J, with 17 bases between. The CDR3 runs 17 residues. Germline assignment: CDR1 LGHDT and CDR2 YNNKEL (reference sequence). The CDR3 reads CASSQIWRQTLNTEAFF. The CDR3 DNA is TGTGCCAGCAGCCAGATATGGCGACAGACCCTGAACACTGAAGCTTTCTTT.

The V call is TRBV30, the J call TRBJ1-5, with a possible D match to TRBD1 (5 bases). The germline CDR1 and CDR2 sequences are GTSNPN and SVGIG (reference sequence). The V end lost 2 bases, the J end lost 4 bases, and 9 bases lay between the germline ends. The CDR3 length is 13 residues. CDR3 in DNA: TGTGCCTGGAGTATGGCAGGGAATCAGCCCCAGCATTTT. Encoded protein: CAWSMAGNQPQHF.

The J gene is TRBJ1-1, the V gene TRBV5-5; D is uncertain. Trimming cost V 2 bases and J 0 bases, with 14 bases left between them. Germline CDR1 reads SGHKS; CDR2 reads YYEKEE (reference sequence). The CDR3 has 16 amino acids. The CDR3 DNA reads TGTGCCAGCAGCTTCCTTAGGACTGCGGTGAACACTGAAGCTTTCTTT. This encodes CASSFLRTAVNTEAFF.

The chain has TRBV5-4 and TRBJ2-5, with a possible D match to TRBD2 (6 bases). The CDR3 covers 14 residues. V was clipped by 5 bases and J by 4 bases, with 15 bases between them. Germline values: CDR1 SGHNT, CDR2 YYREEE (reference sequence). The CDR3 spells CASSSHGGSETQYF. In DNA form, the CDR3 reads TGTGCCAGCAGTTCTCACGGGGGATCAGAGACCCAGTACTTC.

This chain connects TRBV3-1 (or the pseudogene TRBV3-2) to TRBJ2-1; weak D call: TRBD1 (5 bases). V lost 2 bases and J 1 base, leaving 15 bases between the germline ends. This CDR3 is built from 17 residues. CDR1 is LGHDT and CDR2 is YNNKEL in the germline V gene (reference sequence). The CDR3: CASSQPTGPRSYNEQFF. The CDR3 coding sequence is TGTGCCAGCAGCCAACCCACAGGTCCCCGGTCCTACAATGAGCAGTTCTTC.

This chain connects TRBV6-5 to TRBJ1-1, with TRBD1 as a possible D gene (5 bases). CDR1 is MNHEY and CDR2 is SVGAGI in the germline V gene. Trimming stripped 9 bases from V and 4 bases from J, with 21 bases between. The length of the CDR3 is 15 residues. CDR3 sequence reads: CASRMSRGWGTEAFF. The DNA for the CDR3 is TGTGCCAGTAGAATGTCGCGGGGCTGGGGCACTGAAGCTTTCTTT.

The gene calls are TRBV6-5 and TRBJ2-3; TRBD1 is a possible D gene (6 bases). V was trimmed by 0 bases and J by 9 bases, leaving 13 bases between them. CDR1 MNHEY and CDR2 SVGAGI come from the germline V gene. The length of the CDR3 is 14 residues. CDR3 DNA: TGTGCCAGCAGTTACTCGAGGCAGGGGTTGACGCAGTATTTT. This sequence encodes CASSYSRQGLTQYF.

Concerning this clone: Distinct nucleotide sequences in the sample also encode this CDR3. The chain employs TRBV29-1 and TRBJ1-1, with TRBD1 as a possible D gene (5 bases). CDR3 size: 12 residues. Germline lookup yields CDR1 SQVTM and CDR2 ANQGSEA. The V end lost 6 bases, the J end lost 1 base, and 9 bases lay between the germline ends. CDR3 region: CSVTQGNTEAFF. DNA of the CDR3: TGCAGCGTGACGCAGGGGAACACTGAAGCTTTCTTT.

The chain is built from TRBV7-2 and TRBJ1-2; possible D gene TRBD1, 5 bases. CDR1 and CDR2 from the germline V gene are SGHTA and FQGNSA. V lost 1 base, J lost 4 bases, and 19 bases lay in between. The CDR3 runs to 17 residues. CDR3 in DNA: TGTGCCAGCAGCTTAGGGTCCACCCAGACAGTAGGCTATGGCTACACCTTC. Translating gives CASSLGSTQTVGYGYTF.

The chain carries TRBV27 and TRBJ1-5, with 7 nucleotides matching TRBD1. The CDR3 is 16 amino acids. CDR1 and CDR2 from the germline V gene are MNHEY and SMNVEV (reference sequence). The J segment lost 0 bases and the V segment lost 4 bases, leaving 6 bases of the junction unmatched. The CDR3: CASSSDRDRSNQPQHF. The CDR3 bases are TGTGCCAGCAGTTCAGACAGGGACCGTAGCAATCAGCCCCAGCATTTT.

The V gene is TRBV7-6, the J gene TRBJ1-4, with 8 bases identical to TRBD1. The CDR3 is 17 amino acids. The V gene's germline CDR1 is SGHVS and CDR2 FNYEAQ. The trim removed 2 bases at V and 5 bases at J, leaving 10 bases unmatched. The CDR3 here is CASSLTGTGRGNEKLFF. The DNA of the CDR3 is TGTGCCAGCAGCTTAACCGGGACAGGTCGGGGAAATGAAAAACTGTTTTTT.

This clone was recorded only once. J is TRBJ2-7 and V is TRBV29-1; the match to TRBD1 covers 7 bases. The germline V gene encodes CDR1 SQVTM and CDR2 ANQGSEA. This CDR3 has 15 residues. V was clipped by 7 bases and J by 3 bases; unmatched bases: 15. CDR3 sequence: CSARRMGQYSYEQYF. CDR3 nucleotide sequence: TGCAGCGCCCGCCGAATGGGACAGTATAGCTACGAGCAGTACTTC.

CDR3 in amino acids: CASSLDRGRETGELFF. For the CDR3, the DNA is TGTGCCAGCAGTTTAGACAGGGGTCGAGAGACCGGGGAGCTGTTTTTT. The chain couples TRBV27 to TRBJ2-2, with 8 nucleotides matching TRBD1. Per the germline V gene, CDR1 is MNHEY and CDR2 is SMNVEV (reference sequence). V gave up 2 bases and J gave up 5 bases; unmatched junction bases: 7. The CDR3 spans 16 residues.

The chain couples TRBV18 to TRBJ2-5, with 9 positions matching TRBD1. This CDR3 has 16 amino acids. Germline V gene sequence: CDR1 KGHSH, CDR2 LQKENI. Trimming cost V 3 bases and J 3 bases; bases outside gene matches: 8. For the CDR3, the DNA is TGTGCCAGCTCACCCTACTACAGGGGGCGAGAAGAGACCCAGTACTTC. Amino acid sequence: CASSPYYRGREETQYF.

The chain joins TRBV5-1 to TRBJ2-3; no reliable D call. The CDR3 is 16 amino acids. Germline V CDR1 and CDR2: SGHRS, YFSETQ. Trimming stripped 0 bases from V and 2 bases from J, with 13 bases between. CDR3 nucleotide sequence: TGCGCCAGCAGCTTGGCGTCTAGTTCTCTCACAGATACGCAGTATTTT. Translation: CASSLASSSLTDTQYF.